This T cell receptor (beta chain) was observed in a study of monozygotic twins with inflammatory bowel disease (dated by TCRdb to about 2019). About the investigation overall: The full study comprised 28 monozygotic twin pairs: nine German pairs (four IBD-concordant, five IBD-discordant) and 19 IBD-discordant Danish pairs. Within discordant pairs, disease-associated traits were sought mainly by comparing IBD patients with their genetically identical healthy co-twins. Each individual had, on average, about 151 000 unique TCRalpha sequences and 181 000 unique TCRbeta sequences available for analysis.

From each donor, an approximately 2.3 ml peripheral blood sample was collected into PAXgene tubes and kept at -80 degrees C. Total RNA was isolated from whole blood with the PAXgene blood miRNA kit on an automated QIAcube, without T cell sorting. Peripheral blood from monozygotic twin pairs who were concordant or discordant for inflammatory bowel disease underwent deep TCRalpha and TCRbeta repertoire profiling using unique molecular barcoding. Smoking habits were recorded for all twin pairs, with individuals classified as current, former or never smokers. With regard to this clonotype: Its antigen is still unknown.

CDR1 and CDR2 were assigned from the germline V gene (reference sequence) as LGHDT and YNNKEL. The CDR3 goes from the cysteine to the phenylalanine over 16 residues. The nucleotide record is missing. Broad study findings and their caveats: Distinction between different T cell subtypes could not be achieved in the analysis. Fewer clonotypes were shared with other individuals by IBD patients than by healthy twins, most markedly in patients showing signs of disease activity. IBD patients had lower TCRbeta repertoire diversity, measured by the inverse Simpson index, than their healthy co-twins. No single strong signal or clonotype linked to IBD turned up in the results, so the idea that one exists was not supported. No difference in repertoire similarity was observed between concordant and discordant twins, possibly owing to limited statistical power. Because patients were on differing immunosuppressive treatments, the repertoires may have picked up extra background noise and inter-individual variability.

The library was built by means of 5' RACE. The input for every TCR library was 3,500 to 4,000 ng of total RNA. For each sample, cDNA was synthesized in eight separate reactions using SMARTScribe reverse transcriptase. Unique molecular identifiers containing a 6-nucleotide sample barcode were introduced through template switching during cDNA synthesis. TCRalpha and TCRbeta cDNA was amplified in two nested PCRs of about 17 and 10 cycles, and bead purification was carried out after each PCR. Before amplification, cDNA was treated with uracil DNA-glycosylase and purified using the QIAquick PCR purification kit. The second PCR was the step at which Illumina TruSeq-compatible adapters and sample-specific barcodes were added. Library quality and concentration were checked on TapeStation and Qubit, and libraries were pooled at about 5 ng each. Sequencing of pooled libraries was carried out on an Illumina HiSeq2500 single-index Rapid Run using 2 x 100 bp reads and custom sequencing primers. Processing in the source paper ran as follows. MiGEC version 1.2.6 was used for UMI-based consensus assembly, which corrected PCR and sequencing errors. V(D)J alignment, clonotype assembly and CDR3 extraction were performed with MiXCR version 2.1.1. Normalisation of gene usage, clonotype sharing and MAIT/NKT TCR abundance was achieved by analysing the top 1000, 10 000 and 20 000 clonotypes per sample. Diversity was computed as the inverse Simpson index with the vegan R package after downsampling to 27 000 UMIs. Paired Mann-Whitney U tests were applied to discordant twin pairs, with Benjamini-Hochberg correction for multiple testing. Reads reprocessed by TCRdb are summarized as one entry per CDR3 protein sequence, and DNA is absent. The V and J calls follow TCRdb's processing rather than the paper's. This sample's table contains approximately 420,000 distinct CDR3 sequences. The top ten constitute 2% to 3% of the sample.

The chain links TRBV3-1 with TRBJ2-7; the D call of TRBD2 rests on TCRdb alone, since no DNA is present to check it. Material for sequencing was blood. The clonotype originates from a human donor with ulcerative colitis or Crohn's disease, or a healthy co-twin of an affected twin (not recorded which). The CDR3 reads CASSSTSGVSSYEQYF.